These 4 T cell receptor beta chains originate from one sample sequenced in a study of vaccination effects on CD4 cells after COVID-19. Antigen specificity for these receptors is unknown. Assay: immunoSEQ multiplex PCR; the TCRdb copy retains only in-frame clones and omits some. The sample records 57,000 or so clones, around 73% being singletons. ViraFEST assay sequencing came after antigen-specific CD4+ T cells were expanded with viral peptide pools. After roughly 10 days in culture, the CD4+ T cells were isolated. Either the mRNA-1273 or the BNT162b2 vaccine was given to participants as two doses. The sequencing used CD4+ T cells from PBMCs cultured with HCoV-229E spike peptides, collected after COVID-19 vaccination. The receptors originated from a human donor who received a COVID-19 vaccine.

CDR3 in amino acids: CAWRVGGGYGYTF. The CDR3 DNA reads TGTGCCTGGAGGGTCGGGGGTGGCTATGGCTACACCTTC. The rearrangement links TRBV30 to TRBJ1-2; a weak D match, TRBD1 (5 bases). CDR3 size: 13 residues. Germline V gene data show CDR1 as GTSNPN and CDR2 as SVGIG (reference sequence). V lost 3 bases and J lost 4, with 12 bases in between.

The chain recombines TRBV7-2 with TRBJ1-2, with a weak D call TRBD1 (6 bases). The V gene lost 3 bases and the J gene lost 2 bases, with 10 bases spanning the gap. This CDR3 comprises 14 residues. Germline CDR1 and CDR2: SGHTA and FQGNSA. In nucleotides, the CDR3 is TGTGCCAGCAGCTTCCGGGACACAAACTATGGCTACACCTTC. It encodes CASSFRDTNYGYTF.

The V call is TRBV19, the J call TRBJ1-2, with TRBD1 as a possible D gene (5 bases). V was trimmed by 5 bases and J by 2 bases, leaving 12 bases between them. This CDR3 region has 14 residues. Germline V gene data show CDR1 as LNHDA and CDR2 as SQIVND (reference sequence). CDR3 sequence reads: CASSPGVRNYGYTF. DNA of the CDR3: TGTGCCAGTAGTCCGGGGGTCAGAAACTATGGCTACACCTTC.

This chain connects TRBV6-5 to TRBJ1-1; D is perhaps TRBD1 (5 bases). V lost 0 bases and J 3 bases, leaving 8 bases between the germline ends. The CDR3 is 14 residues long. Germline values: CDR1 MNHEY, CDR2 SVGAGI. The CDR3 protein is CASSYSTEYTEAFF. The CDR3, as DNA: TGTGCCAGCAGTTACTCGACAGAATACACTGAAGCTTTCTTT.